This T cell receptor (beta chain) emerged from a study of type 1 and type 2 diabetes patients. General study results and limits: Some T1D-only expanded clones might appear in more T2D or control samples. Highly-expanded CD4+ clones were few in type 2 diabetes, median one, more than 3.5% of reads. V and J gene usage correlated at approximately 0.97 between type 2 diabetes and control samples.

Genomic DNA was the PCR template. Multiplex PCR with 30 forward and 13 reverse primers amplified the TCR beta CDR3. TCRdb re-called the multiplex PCR reads through MiXCR, storing one row per CDR3 protein. The top ten hold roughly an eighth of the sample, which has a few hundred thousand distinct CDR3 sequences, 45% to 60% seen once. The CDR3 is 16 residues long. Trimming cost V 3 bases and J 5 bases, with 19 bases left between them. From germline, CDR1 is LNHNV and CDR2 YYDKDF (reference sequence). This clonotype was counted a few times. Its antigen is not identified. Standard classification criteria confirmed type 1 or type 2 diabetes in all patients.

V gene TRBV15 combines with J gene TRBJ2-5; possible D gene TRBD1, 6 bases. The TCR originated in a man younger than 35 with type 2 diabetes. Sequenced material: peripheral blood mononuclear cells (PBMCs). The CDR3 region is CATSSYGQTEGETQYF. In DNA, the CDR3 is TGTGCCACCAGCAGTTACGGACAGACAGAGGGGGAGACCCAGTACTTC.